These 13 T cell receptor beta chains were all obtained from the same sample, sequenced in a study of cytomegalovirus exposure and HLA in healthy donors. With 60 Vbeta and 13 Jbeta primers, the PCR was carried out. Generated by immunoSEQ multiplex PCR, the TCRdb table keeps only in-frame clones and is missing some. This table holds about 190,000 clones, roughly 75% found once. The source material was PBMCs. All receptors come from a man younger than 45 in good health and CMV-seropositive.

CDR3 DNA: TGTGCCAGCAGCCCATCCCAGGGTAACGGCCACGAGCAGTACTTC. Encoded protein: CASSPSQGNGHEQYF. The chain has TRBV9 and TRBJ2-7; D is possibly TRBD1 (5 bases). The V gene's germline CDR1 is SGDLS and CDR2 YYNGEE. The germline V and J ends were trimmed by 4 bases and 5 bases, with 19 bases remaining between them. The CDR3 sequence is 15 residues long.

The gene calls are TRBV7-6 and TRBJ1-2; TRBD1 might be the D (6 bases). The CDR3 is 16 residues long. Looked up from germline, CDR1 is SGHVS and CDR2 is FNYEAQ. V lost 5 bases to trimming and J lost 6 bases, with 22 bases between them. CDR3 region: CASSPPRGASWDGYTF. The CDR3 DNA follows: TGTGCCAGCAGCCCCCCCCGGGGGGCGAGTTGGGATGGCTACACCTTC.

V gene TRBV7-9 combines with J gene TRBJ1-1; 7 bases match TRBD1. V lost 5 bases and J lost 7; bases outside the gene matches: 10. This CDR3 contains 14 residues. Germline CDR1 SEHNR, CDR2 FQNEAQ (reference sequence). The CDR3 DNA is TGTGCCAGCAGCCCCAACAGGGGTAGCGGTGAAGCTTTCTTT. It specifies CASSPNRGSGEAFF.

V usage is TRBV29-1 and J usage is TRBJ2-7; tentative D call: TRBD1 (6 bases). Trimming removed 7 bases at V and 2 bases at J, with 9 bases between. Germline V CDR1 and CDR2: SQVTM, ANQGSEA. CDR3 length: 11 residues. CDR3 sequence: CSGRDTYEQYF. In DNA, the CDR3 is TGCAGCGGACGGGACACCTACGAGCAGTACTTC.

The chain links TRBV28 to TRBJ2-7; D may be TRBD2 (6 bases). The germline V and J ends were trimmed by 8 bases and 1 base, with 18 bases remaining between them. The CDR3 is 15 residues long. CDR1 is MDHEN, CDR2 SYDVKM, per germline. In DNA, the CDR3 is TGTGCCAGCGTTCAATCACTAGCTTTTTCCTACGAGCAGTACTTC. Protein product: CASVQSLAFSYEQYF.

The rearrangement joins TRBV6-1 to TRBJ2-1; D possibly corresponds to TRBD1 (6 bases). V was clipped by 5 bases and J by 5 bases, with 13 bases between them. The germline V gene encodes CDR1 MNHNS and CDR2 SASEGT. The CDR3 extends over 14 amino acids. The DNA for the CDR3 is TGTGCCAGCAGTCCTACAGGGTCTAACAATGAGCAGTTCTTC. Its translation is CASSPTGSNNEQFF.

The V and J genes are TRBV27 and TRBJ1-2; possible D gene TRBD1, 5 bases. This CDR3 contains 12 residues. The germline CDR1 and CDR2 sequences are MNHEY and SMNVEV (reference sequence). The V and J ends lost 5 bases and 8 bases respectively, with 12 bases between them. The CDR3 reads CASSAEGVGYTF. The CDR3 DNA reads TGTGCCAGCAGTGCCGAAGGGGTCGGCTACACCTTC.

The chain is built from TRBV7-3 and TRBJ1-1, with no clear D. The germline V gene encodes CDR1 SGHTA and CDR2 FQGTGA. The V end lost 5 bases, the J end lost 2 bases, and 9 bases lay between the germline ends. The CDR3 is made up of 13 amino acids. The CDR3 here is CASSPQTNTEAFF. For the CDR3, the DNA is TGTGCCAGCAGCCCACAAACAAACACTGAAGCTTTCTTT.

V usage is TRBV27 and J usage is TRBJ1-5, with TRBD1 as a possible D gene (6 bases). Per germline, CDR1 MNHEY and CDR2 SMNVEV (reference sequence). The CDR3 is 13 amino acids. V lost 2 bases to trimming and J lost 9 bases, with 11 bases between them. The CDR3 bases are TGTGCCAGCAGTTTAGCTGACAGGATGCCCCAGCATTTT. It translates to CASSLADRMPQHF.

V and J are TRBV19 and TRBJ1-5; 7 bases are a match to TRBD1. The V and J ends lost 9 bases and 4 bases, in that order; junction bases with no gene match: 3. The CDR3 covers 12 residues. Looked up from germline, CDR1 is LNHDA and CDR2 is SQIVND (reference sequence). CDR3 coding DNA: TGTGCCAGGGCAGGGGGGAATCAGCCCCAGCATTTT. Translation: CARAGGNQPQHF.

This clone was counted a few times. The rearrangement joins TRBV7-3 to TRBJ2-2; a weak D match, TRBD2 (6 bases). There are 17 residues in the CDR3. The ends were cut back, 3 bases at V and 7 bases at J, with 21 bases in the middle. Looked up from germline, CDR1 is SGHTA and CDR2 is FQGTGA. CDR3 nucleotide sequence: TGTGCCAGCAGCTTGGGGTATTTGGGGACTTCCGGCGGGGAGCTGTTTTTT. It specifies CASSLGYLGTSGGELFF.

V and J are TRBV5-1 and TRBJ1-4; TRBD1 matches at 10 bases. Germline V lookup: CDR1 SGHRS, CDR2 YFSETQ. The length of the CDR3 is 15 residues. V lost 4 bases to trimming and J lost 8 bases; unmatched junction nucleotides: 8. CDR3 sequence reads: CASSPGTGAWEKLFF. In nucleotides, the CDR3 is TGCGCCAGCAGCCCTGGGACAGGGGCTTGGGAAAAACTGTTTTTT.

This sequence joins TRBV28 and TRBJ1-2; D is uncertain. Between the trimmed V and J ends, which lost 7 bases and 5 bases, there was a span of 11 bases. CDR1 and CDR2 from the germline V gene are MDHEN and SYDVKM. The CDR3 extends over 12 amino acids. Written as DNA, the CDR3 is TGTGCCAGCACCTACGGAGGGTATGGCTACACCTTC. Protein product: CASTYGGYGYTF.